The rows below give T cell receptor beta chains drawn from one sample of a study of blood T cells in healthy people across ages. From the 5' RACE reads, TCRdb called clonotypes with MiXCR, one entry per CDR3 protein. Of 1.4 million to 1.5 million distinct CDR3 sequences listed, 42% are singletons. Sequenced input: blood. These receptors were obtained from a woman in her late teens or twenties in good health. Both conserved end residues are part of each CDR3. D genes are given only for firm matches. Clone size is stated in some rows and not others, as once, few, many or a class when expanded.

>.|TRBV11-1|TRBJ2-7|.
CASSFDPPYEQYF
TGTGCCAGCAGCTTCGACCCTCCCTACGAGCAGTACTTC
>.|TRBV7-9|TRBJ2-7|.
CASAAYPSDNYEQYF
TGTGCCAGCGCAGCTTATCCTTCAGATAATTACGAGCAGTACTTC
>.|TRBV14|TRBJ1-1|few
CASIRSGKDNTEAFF
TGTGCCAGCATCAGATCCGGGAAGGACAACACTGAAGCTTTCTTT
>TRBD2|TRBV20-1|TRBJ2-1|.
CSARPGLEADEQFF
TGCAGTGCTCGACCGGGACTAGAGGCCGATGAGCAGTTCTTC
>TRBD1|TRBV4-1|TRBJ1-5|few
CASSLRQGGVSNQPQHF
TGCGCCAGCAGCCTTCGACAGGGCGGGGTGAGCAATCAGCCCCAGCATTTT
>TRBD2|TRBV3-1|TRBJ2-7|.
CASSQVRSGGASQYF
TGTGCCAGCAGCCAAGTACGGTCCGGGGGGGCTTCGCAGTACTTC
>.|TRBV12-3/TRBV12-4|TRBJ2-3|.
CASSFGTSFTDTQYF
TGTGCCAGCAGTTTTGGGACTTCCTTCACAGATACGCAGTATTTT
>.|TRBV9|TRBJ2-4|few
CASSYFRFEEGYF
TGTGCCAGCAGCTACTTTCGGTTTGAGGAAGGGTACTTC
>.|TRBV14|TRBJ2-1|.
CASSQDLDDEQFF
TGTGCCAGCAGCCAGGACCTGGACGATGAGCAGTTCTTC
>.|TRBV4-2|TRBJ2-7|.
CASSQAVGVTGNEQYF
TGTGCCAGCAGCCAAGCGGTAGGTGTAACGGGGAACGAGCAGTACTTC
>TRBD1|TRBV7-3|TRBJ2-5|.
CASSERGQREETQYF
TGTGCCAGCAGCGAGAGGGGACAGCGAGAAGAGACCCAGTACTTC
>.|TRBV14|TRBJ1-2|few
CASSQDFGHPLYGYTF
TGTGCCAGCAGCCAAGATTTCGGGCACCCCCTCTATGGCTACACCTTC
>.|TRBV20-1|TRBJ2-1|.
CSASPISSYNEQFF
TGCAGTGCTAGTCCGATTAGCTCCTACAATGAGCAGTTCTTC
>TRBD2|TRBV11-2|TRBJ2-1|few
CASSLGTSGIFNEQFF
TGTGCCAGCAGCTTAGGGACTAGCGGGATTTTCAATGAGCAGTTCTTC
>TRBD1|TRBV15|TRBJ2-7|few
CATSTGTGGDLTYF
TGTGCCACCAGCACCGGGACAGGGGGTGACTTGACGTACTTC
>.|TRBV29-1|TRBJ2-1|.
CSVEGSQGQFF
TGCAGCGTTGAAGGGTCCCAGGGGCAGTTCTTC
>.|TRBV27|TRBJ2-2|.
CASSLSTGNTPNTGELFF
TGTGCCAGCAGTTTATCTACGGGAAATACCCCTAACACCGGGGAGCTGTTTTTT
>.|TRBV5-1|TRBJ2-7|.
CASSKYDMDSYEQYF
TGCGCCAGCAGCAAATATGACATGGACTCCTACGAGCAGTACTTC
>.|TRBV12-3/TRBV12-4|TRBJ2-5|few
CASSSDPPQETQYF
TGTGCCAGCAGTTCGGACCCACCTCAGGAGACCCAGTACTTC
>.|TRBV29-1|TRBJ2-1|few
CSVDRGEQFF
TGCAGCGTTGACAGGGGTGAGCAGTTCTTC
>TRBD2|TRBV6-6|TRBJ2-4|.
CASSRTSGGIMDEQYF
TGTGCCAGCAGTCGGACTAGCGGGGGGATTATGGATGAGCAGTACTTC
>.|TRBV25-1|TRBJ1-6|.
CASSEYGVSPLHF
TGTGCCAGCAGTGAATATGGAGTTTCACCCCTCCACTTT
>TRBD1|TRBV7-9|TRBJ2-4|.
CASSSQGVSKNIQYF
TGTGCCAGCAGCTCGCAGGGGGTTTCCAAAAACATTCAGTACTTC
>.|TRBV12-3/TRBV12-4|TRBJ2-2|.
CASIEWGSDTGELFF
TGTGCCAGCATCGAGTGGGGGTCTGACACCGGGGAGCTGTTTTTT
>TRBD1|TRBV5-1|TRBJ1-1|.
CASSFQGAEEAFF
TGCGCCAGCAGCTTTCAGGGGGCAGAAGAAGCTTTCTTT
>.|TRBV7-2|TRBJ2-7|.
CASSLEAGITREQYF
TGTGCCAGCAGCTTAGAGGCGGGCATTACTCGTGAGCAGTACTTC
>TRBD2|TRBV6-6|TRBJ2-7|few
CASSYGLAGHYEQYF
TGTGCCAGCAGTTACGGACTAGCGGGACACTACGAGCAGTACTTC
>TRBD1|TRBV6-5|TRBJ1-5|.
CASRPGQTQPQHF
TGTGCCAGCAGGCCGGGACAGACTCAGCCCCAGCATTTT
>.|TRBV7-2|TRBJ1-1|.
CASSWGGGMDEAFF
TGTGCCAGCAGCTGGGGCGGGGGGATGGATGAAGCTTTCTTT
>.|TRBV24-1|TRBJ1-2|.
CATSDFGGEGYTF
TGTGCCACCAGTGATTTCGGAGGGGAGGGCTACACCTTC
>TRBD1|TRBV20-1|TRBJ2-5|.
CSARATGVDQETQYF
TGCAGTGCTAGAGCGACAGGGGTAGACCAAGAGACCCAGTACTTC
>.|TRBV13|TRBJ2-4|.
CASSLMTDIQYF
TGTGCCAGCAGCTTAATGACGGACATTCAGTACTTC